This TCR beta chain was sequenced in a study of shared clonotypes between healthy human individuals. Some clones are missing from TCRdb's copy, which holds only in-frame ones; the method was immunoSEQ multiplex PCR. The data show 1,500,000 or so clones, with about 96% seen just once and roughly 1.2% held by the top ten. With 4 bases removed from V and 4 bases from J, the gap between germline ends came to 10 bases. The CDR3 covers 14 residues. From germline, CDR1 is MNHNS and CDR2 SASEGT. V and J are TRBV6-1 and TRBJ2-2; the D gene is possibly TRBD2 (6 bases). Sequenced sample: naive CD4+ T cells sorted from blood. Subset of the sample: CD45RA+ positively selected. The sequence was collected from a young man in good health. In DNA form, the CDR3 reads TGTGCCAGCAGTGGACGGGGGAGCACCGGGGAGCTGTTTTTT. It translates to CASSGRGSTGELFF.